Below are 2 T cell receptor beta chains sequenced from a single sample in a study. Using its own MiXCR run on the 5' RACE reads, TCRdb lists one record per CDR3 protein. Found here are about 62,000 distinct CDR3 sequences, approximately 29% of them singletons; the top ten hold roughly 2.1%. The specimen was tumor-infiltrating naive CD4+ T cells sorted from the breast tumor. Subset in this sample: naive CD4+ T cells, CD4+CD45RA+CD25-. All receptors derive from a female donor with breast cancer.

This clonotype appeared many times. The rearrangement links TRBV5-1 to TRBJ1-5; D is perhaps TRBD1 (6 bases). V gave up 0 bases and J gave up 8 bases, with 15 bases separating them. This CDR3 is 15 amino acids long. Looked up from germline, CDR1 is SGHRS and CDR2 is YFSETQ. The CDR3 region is CASSLEGGRYEPQHF. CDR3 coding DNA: TGCGCCAGCAGCTTGGAGGGGGGGCGTTATGAGCCCCAGCATTTT. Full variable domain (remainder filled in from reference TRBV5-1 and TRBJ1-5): KAGVTQTPRYLIKTRGQQVTLSCSPISGHRSVSWYQQTPGQGLQFLFEYFSETQRNKGNFPGRFSGRQFSNSRSEMNVSTLELGDSALYLCASSLEGGRYEPQHFGDGTRLSIL.

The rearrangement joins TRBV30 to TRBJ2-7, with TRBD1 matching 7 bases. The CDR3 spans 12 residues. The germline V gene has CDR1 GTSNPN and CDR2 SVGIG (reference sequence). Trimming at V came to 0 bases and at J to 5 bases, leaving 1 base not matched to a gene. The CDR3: CAWSVTGDEQYF. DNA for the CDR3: TGTGCCTGGAGTGTCACAGGGGACGAGCAGTACTTC.